This record covers a single T cell receptor beta chain. The PCR used 60 V beta and 13 J beta primers. This table comes from immunoSEQ multiplex PCR, and its TCRdb copy is limited to in-frame clones, with some not included. The sample lists about 73,000 clones; about four fifths were seen once. The germline CDR1 and CDR2 sequences are SGHDT and YYEEEE. This CDR3 is built from 16 residues. With 3 bases clipped from V and 6 bases from J, the junction kept 11 bases outside the gene matches. This sample was taken from a study of glioma-infiltrating T cells after dendritic cell vaccination. The sequence derives from a human donor with glioblastoma. This chain connects TRBV5-6 to TRBJ1-5; 8 bases align to TRBD1. The material was blood, obtained before dendritic cell vaccination. Here the CDR3 reads CASSYYGTGNLQPQHF. The CDR3 coding sequence is TGTGCCAGCAGCTACTATGGGACAGGTAATCTTCAGCCCCAGCATTTT.